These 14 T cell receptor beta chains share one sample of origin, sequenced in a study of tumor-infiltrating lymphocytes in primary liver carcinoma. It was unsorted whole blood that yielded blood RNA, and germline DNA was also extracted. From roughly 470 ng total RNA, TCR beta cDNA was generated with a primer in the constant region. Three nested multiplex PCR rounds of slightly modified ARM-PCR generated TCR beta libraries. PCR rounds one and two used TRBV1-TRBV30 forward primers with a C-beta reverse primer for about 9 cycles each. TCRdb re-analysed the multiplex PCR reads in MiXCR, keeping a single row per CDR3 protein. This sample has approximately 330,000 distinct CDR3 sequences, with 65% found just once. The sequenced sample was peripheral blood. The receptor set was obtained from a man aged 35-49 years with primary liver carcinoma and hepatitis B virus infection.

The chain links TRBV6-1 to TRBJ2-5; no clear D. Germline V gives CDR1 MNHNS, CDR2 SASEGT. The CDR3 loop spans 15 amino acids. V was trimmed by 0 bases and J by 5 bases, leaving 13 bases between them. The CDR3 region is CASSEAGEFIETQYF. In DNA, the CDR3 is TGTGCCAGCAGTGAAGCGGGCGAGTTCATCGAGACCCAGTACTTC.

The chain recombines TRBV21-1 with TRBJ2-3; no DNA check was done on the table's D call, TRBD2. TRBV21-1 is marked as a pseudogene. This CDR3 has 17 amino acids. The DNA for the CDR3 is TGTGCCAGCAGCAAAGTCGGTAGCGGGAGGGCCTGTGATACGCAGTATTTT. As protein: CASSKVGSGRACDTQYF.

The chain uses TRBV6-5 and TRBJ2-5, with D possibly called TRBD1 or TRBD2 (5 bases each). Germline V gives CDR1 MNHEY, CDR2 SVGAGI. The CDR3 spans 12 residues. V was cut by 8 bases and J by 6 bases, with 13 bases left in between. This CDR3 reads CASEGRGKTQYF. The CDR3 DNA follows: TGTGCCAGCGAGGGACGGGGAAAGACCCAGTACTTC.

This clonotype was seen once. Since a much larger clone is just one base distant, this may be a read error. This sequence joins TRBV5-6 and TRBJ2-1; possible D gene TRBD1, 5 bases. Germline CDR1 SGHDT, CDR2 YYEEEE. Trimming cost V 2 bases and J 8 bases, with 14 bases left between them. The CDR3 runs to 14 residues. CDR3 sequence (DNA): TGTGCCAGCAGCTTAGGGGCGCTGGACGATGAGCAGTTCTTC. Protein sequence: CASSLGALDDEQFF. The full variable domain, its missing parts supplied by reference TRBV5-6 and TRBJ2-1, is DAGVTQSPTHLIKTRGQQVTLRCSPKSGHDTVSWYQQALGQGPQFIFQYYEEEERQRGNFPDRFSGHQFPNYSSELNVNALLLGDSALYLCASSLGALDDEQFFGPGTRLTVL.

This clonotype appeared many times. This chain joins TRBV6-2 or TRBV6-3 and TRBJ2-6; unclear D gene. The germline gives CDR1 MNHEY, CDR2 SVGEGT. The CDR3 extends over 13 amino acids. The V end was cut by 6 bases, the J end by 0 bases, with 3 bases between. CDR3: CASRGSGANVLTF. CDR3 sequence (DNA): TGTGCCAGCAGGGGCTCTGGGGCCAACGTCCTGACTTTC.

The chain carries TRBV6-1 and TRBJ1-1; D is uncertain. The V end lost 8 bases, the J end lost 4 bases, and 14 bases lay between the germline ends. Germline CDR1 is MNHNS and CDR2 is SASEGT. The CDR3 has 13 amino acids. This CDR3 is CASSWERGTEAFF. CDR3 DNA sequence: TGTGCCAGCTCATGGGAGCGGGGCACTGAAGCTTTCTTT.

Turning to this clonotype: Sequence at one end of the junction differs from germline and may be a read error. DNA for the CDR3: TGTACCAGCACTAACATGGGAAGCGACACCGGGGAGCTGTTTTTT. Translating gives CTSTNMGSDTGELFF. The rearrangement joins TRBV11-2 to TRBJ2-2, with D unresolved. The CDR3 length is 15 residues. Germline CDR1 reads SGHAT; CDR2 reads FQNNGV.

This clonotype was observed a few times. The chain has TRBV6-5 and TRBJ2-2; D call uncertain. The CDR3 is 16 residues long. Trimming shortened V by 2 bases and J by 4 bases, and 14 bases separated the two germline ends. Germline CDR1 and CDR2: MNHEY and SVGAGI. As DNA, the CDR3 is TGTGCCAGCAGTTACCCGACATTTGGGGTCACCGGGGAGCTGTTTTTT. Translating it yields CASSYPTFGVTGELFF.

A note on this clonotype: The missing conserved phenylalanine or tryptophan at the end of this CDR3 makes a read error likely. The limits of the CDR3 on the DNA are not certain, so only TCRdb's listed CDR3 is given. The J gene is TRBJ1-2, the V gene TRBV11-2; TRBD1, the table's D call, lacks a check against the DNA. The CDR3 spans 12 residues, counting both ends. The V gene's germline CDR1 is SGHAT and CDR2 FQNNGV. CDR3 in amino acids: CASSPTGDGYTI.

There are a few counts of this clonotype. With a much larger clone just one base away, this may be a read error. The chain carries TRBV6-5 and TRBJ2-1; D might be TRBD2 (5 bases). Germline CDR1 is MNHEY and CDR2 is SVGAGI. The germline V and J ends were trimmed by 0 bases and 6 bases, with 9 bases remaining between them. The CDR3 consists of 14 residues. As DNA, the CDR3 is TGTGCCAGCAGTTACTCCCGAGGGAGCAATGAGCAGTTCTTC. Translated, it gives CASSYSRGSNEQFF.

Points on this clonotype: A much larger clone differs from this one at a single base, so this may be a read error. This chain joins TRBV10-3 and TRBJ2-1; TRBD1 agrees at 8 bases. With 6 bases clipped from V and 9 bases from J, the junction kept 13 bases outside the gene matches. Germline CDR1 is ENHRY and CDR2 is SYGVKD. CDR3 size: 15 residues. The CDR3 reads CAISGPGQVAVEQFF. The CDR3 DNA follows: TGTGCCATCAGCGGACCGGGACAGGTGGCGGTTGAGCAGTTCTTC.

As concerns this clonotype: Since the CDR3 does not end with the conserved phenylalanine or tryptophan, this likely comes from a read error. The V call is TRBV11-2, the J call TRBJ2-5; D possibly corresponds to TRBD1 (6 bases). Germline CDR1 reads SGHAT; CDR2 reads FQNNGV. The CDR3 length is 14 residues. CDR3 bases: TGTGTCAGCAGCTCCACAGGGTTGGGAGAGACCCAGTACTAC. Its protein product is CVSSSTGLGETQYY.

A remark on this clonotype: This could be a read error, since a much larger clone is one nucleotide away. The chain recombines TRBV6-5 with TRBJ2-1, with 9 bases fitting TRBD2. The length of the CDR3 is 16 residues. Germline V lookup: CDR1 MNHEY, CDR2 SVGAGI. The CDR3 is CASRYRTSATHNEQLF. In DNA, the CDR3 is TGTGCCAGCCGATACCGGACTAGCGCAACCCACAATGAGCAGCTCTTC.

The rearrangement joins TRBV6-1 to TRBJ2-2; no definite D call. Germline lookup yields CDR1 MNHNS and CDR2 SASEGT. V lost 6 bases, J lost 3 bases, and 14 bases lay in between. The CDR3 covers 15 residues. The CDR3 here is CASSRFPADTGELFF. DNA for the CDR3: TGTGCCAGCAGCAGGTTTCCGGCAGACACCGGGGAGCTGTTTTTT.